This T cell receptor beta chain is drawn from a study of cytomegalovirus exposure and HLA in healthy donors. Study as a whole: Inside one of the first data releases sat tens of millions of unique TCRs taken from HLA-typed donors.

Vbeta (60) and Jbeta (13) primers were used in the PCR. Produced via immunoSEQ multiplex PCR; TCRdb's table is partial and in-frame only. The sample contains approximately 190,000 clones, about 85% of which appear only once. The CDR3 runs to 13 residues. CDR1 is MNHNS, CDR2 SASEGT, per germline. Between the trimmed V and J ends, which lost 4 bases and 3 bases, there was a span of 9 bases. Study findings and constraints: Association with HLA alleles at 0.05 false discovery rate was found for approximately 18,000 TCR beta sequences in a later analysis. The authors later found HLA-associated TCR beta chains more clonally expanded than equally common others. In a later analysis, V- and J-gene trimming of beta chains associated with a DCLRE1C missense variant, replicated independently.

As to this clone: The antigen is not known.

The genes are TRBV6-1 and TRBJ1-1; perhaps TRBD1 as D (5 bases). The sample was PBMCs. This TCR was recovered from a boy younger than 10 in good health and CMV-seronegative. CDR3 in DNA: TGTGCCAGCAGTGGGGAGGGACACACTGAAGCTTTCTTT. This sequence encodes CASSGEGHTEAFF.